This T cell receptor (beta chain) stems from a study of blood T cells in healthy people across ages. As concerns this clonotype: Its matching antigen is unknown.

Researchers report isolating at least 6.5 million PBMCs per sample. A second about 6 to 12 cycle PCR used barcoded and J-beta primers. TCRdb fed the 5' RACE reads into MiXCR, producing one record per CDR3 protein. The table includes about 1.5 million distinct CDR3 sequences, roughly 40% detected once. General study findings and limits: Expanded clonotype shifts may have been confounded, as the donors had an unknown CMV status. It was found that TCR beta diversity correlated strongly with the percentage of naive T cells.

V shed 6 bases and J shed 9 bases, with 20 bases lying between them. CDR1 and CDR2 from the germline V gene are DFQATT and SNEGSKA (reference sequence). CDR3 length: 13 amino acids. The sequenced sample consisted of blood. The clonotype was recovered from a young woman in good health. The chain employs TRBV20-1 and TRBJ1-2; tentative D call: TRBD1 (5 bases). The CDR3 DNA is TGCAGTGCAGCCGGGACGCGAAGGAACCGCTACACCTTC. It is translated as CSAAGTRRNRYTF.